This TCR beta chain was sequenced during a study of OX40 agonist ivuxolimab in advanced cancers. About the research overall: Earlier treatment with anti-PD-1, anti-PD-L1 or anti-CTLA-4 was permitted, and less than 50% had received some.

TCRdb's copy holds only in-frame clones and misses some; the assay was immunoSEQ multiplex PCR. This sample has 45,000 to 70,000 clones, with around nine tenths found just once. Blood draws occurred at baseline, cycle 4 day 1, and cycle 7 day 1. The sample was CD4+ or CD8+ T cells sorted from blood, taken in a trial of the OX40 agonist ivuxolimab. The sequence was collected from an adult with an advanced solid tumor such as melanoma, head and neck, liver or kidney cancer.

The CDR3 sequence: CSVEDTGGDEQYF. DNA for the CDR3: TGCAGCGTTGAGGATACAGGGGGCGACGAGCAGTACTTC. The chain links TRBV29-1 to TRBJ2-7; TRBD1 matches at 9 bases. V shed 3 bases, J shed 5 bases, and the junction held 5 bases outside the gene matches. The CDR3 spans 13 residues. The germline V gene encodes CDR1 SQVTM and CDR2 ANQGSEA.